The 13 T cell receptor beta chains listed next were all sequenced from one sample in a study of Tregs in tolerant kidney transplant recipients. The table came from immunoSEQ multiplex PCR; TCRdb's copy has only in-frame clones and leaves some out. This sample has around 78,000 clones; approximately 89% occur once, and the top ten carry 0.34%. Sample: Tregs from blood, taken before the transplant. These receptors all come from a human donor who received a combined kidney and bone marrow transplant.

This rearrangement joins TRBV7-2 to TRBJ1-1, with D possibly matching TRBD1 (5 bases). The CDR3 has 15 residues. V was shortened by 1 base and J by 1 base, with 10 bases between the two germline ends. The germline CDR1 and CDR2 sequences are SGHTA and FQGNSA. The CDR3 DNA follows: TGTGCCAGCAGCTTAGTCGGTCAGGGGAACACTGAAGCTTTCTTT. Protein product: CASSLVGQGNTEAFF.

The chain combines TRBV7-2 with TRBJ2-1; 10 nucleotides agree with TRBD1. Looked up from germline, CDR1 is SGHTA and CDR2 is FQGNSA. This CDR3 is 15 amino acids long. V shed 5 bases and J 7 bases; nucleotides not matched to a gene: 8. In DNA, the CDR3 is TGTGCCAGCAGCCCTCGACAGGGGGCCTGGAATGAGCAGTTCTTC. It is translated as CASSPRQGAWNEQFF.

This chain joins TRBV6-6 and TRBJ2-3; D call uncertain. The CDR3 is 13 residues long. V was pared by 2 bases and J by 2 bases, with 5 bases between. The germline V gene encodes CDR1 MNHNY and CDR2 SVGAGI (reference sequence). The CDR3 loop reads CASSYGNTDTQYF. CDR3 bases: TGTGCCAGCAGTTACGGGAACACAGATACGCAGTATTTT.

This sequence joins TRBV6-1 and TRBJ2-6; D remains unclear. The CDR3 extends over 16 amino acids. Looked up from germline, CDR1 is MNHNS and CDR2 is SASEGT. V lost 4 bases and J lost 2, with 12 bases in between. The DNA of the CDR3 is TGTGCCAGCAGTGCCTTAGGAAAGGCTGGGGCCAACGTCCTGACTTTC. Protein sequence: CASSALGKAGANVLTF.

The chain joins TRBV29-1 to TRBJ1-4; TRBD1 might be the D (6 bases). Germline loops: CDR1 SQVTM, CDR2 ANQGSEA. The CDR3 totals 14 residues. The germline V and J ends were trimmed by 2 bases and 8 bases, with 15 bases remaining between them. CDR3 bases: TGCAGCGTTGAACTCGCAGGGGTAGGAGAAAAACTGTTTTTT. This gives the protein CSVELAGVGEKLFF.

The gene calls are TRBV28 and TRBJ2-7; the D is unclear. With 6 bases removed from V and 3 bases from J, the gap between germline ends came to 6 bases. There are 11 residues in the CDR3. Germline CDR1 MDHEN, CDR2 SYDVKM. The CDR3 loop reads CASRQHYEQYF. CDR3 nucleotide sequence: TGTGCCAGCAGACAGCACTACGAGCAGTACTTC. The full variable domain, with the rest looked up from reference TRBV28 and TRBJ2-7, is DVKVTQSSRYLVKRTGEKVFLECVQDMDHENMFWYRQDPGLGLRLIYFSYDVKMKEKGDIPEGYSVSREKKERFSLILESASTNQTSMYLCASRQHYEQYFGPGTRLTVT.

This chain's CDR3 is CASSQDLTKPSYEQYF. CDR3 nucleotide sequence: TGTGCCAGCAGCCAAGATCTTACAAAGCCCAGCTACGAGCAGTACTTC. The rearrangement links TRBV4-2 to TRBJ2-7; D remains ambiguous. Germline CDR1 LGHNA, CDR2 YNFKEQ. This CDR3 is 16 amino acids long. V lost 0 bases, J lost 3 bases, and 15 bases lay in between.

V is TRBV19 and J is TRBJ2-1, with TRBD2 matching 10 bases. The length of the CDR3 is 15 residues. The V gene's germline CDR1 is LNHDA and CDR2 SQIVND (reference sequence). Trimming cost V 8 bases and J 2 bases; bases outside gene matches: 6. The CDR3 loop reads CASGTSGMTYNEQFF. The CDR3 DNA follows: TGTGCCAGTGGTACTAGCGGGATGACCTACAATGAGCAGTTCTTC. Complete variable domain (other parts from reference TRBV19 and TRBJ2-1): DGGITQSPKYLFRKEGQNVTLSCEQNLNHDAMYWYRQDPGQGLRLIYYSQIVNDFQKGDIAEGYSVSREKKESFPLTVTSAQKNPTAFYLCASGTSGMTYNEQFFGPGTRLTVL.

The chain uses TRBV2 and TRBJ1-2, with D hard to call. Germline values: CDR1 SNHLY, CDR2 FYNNEI. The CDR3 totals 12 residues. V was clipped by 8 bases and J by 8 bases, with 15 bases between them. CDR3 protein: CASWSSTHGYTF. The CDR3 nucleotides read TGTGCCAGCTGGAGCAGCACCCACGGCTACACCTTC.

The chain recombines TRBV5-1 with TRBJ2-5, with 8 bases fitting TRBD2. The V gene's germline CDR1 is SGHRS and CDR2 YFSETQ. The CDR3 is made up of 16 amino acids. The ends lost 0 bases at V and 2 bases at J; junction bases unmatched: 6. The DNA of the CDR3 is TGCGCCAGCAGCTTGGGACTAGCGAGGGGGCAAGAGACCCAGTACTTC. Translation: CASSLGLARGQETQYF.

The chain couples TRBV15 to TRBJ2-5; 10 positions match TRBD2. Germline CDR1 and CDR2: LNHNV and YYDKDF (reference sequence). After removal of 0 bases from V and 5 bases from J, the junction contained 15 bases not matched to a gene. CDR3 length: 19 residues. CDR3 nucleotides: TGTGCCACCAGCAGAGATAGGGGAACTTTAGCGGGAGGCCCCGAGACCCAGTACTTC. The encoded protein is CATSRDRGTLAGGPETQYF.

V gene TRBV5-1 combines with J gene TRBJ2-5; maybe TRBD1 (5 bases). Trimming cost V 5 bases and J 7 bases, with 18 bases left between them. The CDR3 contains 14 residues. Germline CDR1 is SGHRS and CDR2 is YFSETQ. The CDR3 DNA is TGCGCCAGCAGGGGAATCCAGGGTCAGGGGACCCAGTACTTC. Amino acids: CASRGIQGQGTQYF.

This chain connects TRBV4-2 to TRBJ2-1; no clear D gene. Trimming cost V 1 base and J 8 bases, with 15 bases left between them. Per germline, CDR1 LGHNA and CDR2 YNFKEQ. CDR3 size: 15 residues. DNA of the CDR3: TGTGCCAGCAGCCAAGGTCCTGTGGGTGGTGATGAGCAGTTCTTC. Protein product: CASSQGPVGGDEQFF.